The 10 T cell receptor beta chains below come from one sample, sequenced in a study of regulatory T cells in long-lasting Graves disease. Construction of the TCR beta libraries employed iRepertoire HTBI primers in conjunction with Arm-PCR of CDR3 regions. TCRdb redid the calling of the multiplex PCR reads with MiXCR, one entry per CDR3 protein. The repertoire consists of hundreds of thousands of distinct CDR3 sequences, with around 21% occurring once and the leading ten covering about 8.3%. Time point in this sample: persistent/refractory GD, antithyroid drugs over 5 years with positive TRAb. Extracted PBMC RNA gave rise to the TCR library. The source material was peripheral blood mononuclear cells (PBMCs), sampled when the disease was refractory, from a patient treated with antithyroid drugs. The receptor source for this set is a female donor with Graves disease.

The chain carries TRBV4-3 and TRBJ2-7, with 8 bases lining up with TRBD1. The V and J ends lost 1 base and 7 bases, in that order; junction bases with no gene match: 9. Germline V CDR1 and CDR2: LGHNA, YSLEER. CDR3 length: 15 residues. The CDR3 DNA sequence: TGCGCCAGCAGCCAAGTTGACAGGGGACGGGGGGAGCAGTACTTC. This codes for CASSQVDRGRGEQYF.

V gene TRBV7-9 combines with J gene TRBJ2-5; 13 bases are shared with TRBD2. V lost 6 bases to trimming and J lost 5 bases; unmatched junction nucleotides: 3. This CDR3 region has 14 residues. Looked up from germline, CDR1 is SEHNR and CDR2 is FQNEAQ (reference sequence). CDR3 DNA: TGTGCCAGCAGGGGGACTAGCGGGAAGGAGACCCAGTACTTC. Translated: CASRGTSGKETQYF.

This clonotype was detected ten times or more. The chain joins TRBV7-2 to TRBJ2-5; the D gene is possibly TRBD1 (5 bases). The CDR3 consists of 15 residues. CDR1 is SGHTA and CDR2 is FQGNSA in the germline V gene. Between the trimmed V and J ends, which lost 0 bases and 1 base, there was a span of 9 bases. As DNA, the CDR3 is TGTGCCAGCAGCTTAGCGCAGGGCCGCCAAGAGACCCAGTACTTC. Translation: CASSLAQGRQETQYF.

V gene TRBV5-1 combines with J gene TRBJ2-2; 14 bases map to TRBD2. V lost 3 bases to trimming and J lost 5 bases; unmatched junction nucleotides: 9. CDR3 length equals 18 residues. Germline CDR1 SGHRS, CDR2 YFSETQ. The CDR3 nucleotides are TGCGCCAGCAGCTGGCCGACTAGCGGGAGGGCCAGAACCGGGGAGCTGTTTTTT. This encodes CASSWPTSGRARTGELFF. The complete variable domain, with remaining parts taken from reference TRBV5-1 and TRBJ2-2, reads KAGVTQTPRYLIKTRGQQVTLSCSPISGHRSVSWYQQTPGQGLQFLFEYFSETQRNKGNFPGRFSGRQFSNSRSEMNVSTLELGDSALYLCASSWPTSGRARTGELFFGEGSRLTVL.

This clonotype was observed many times. The gene calls are TRBV29-1 and TRBJ2-2, with D possibly being TRBD2 (6 bases). CDR1 is SQVTM and CDR2 is ANQGSEA in the germline V gene. The CDR3 has 12 amino acids. With 6 bases removed from V and 7 bases from J, the gap between germline ends came to 12 bases. The CDR3 coding sequence is TGCAGCGTCTGGGACTCCCGCGGGGAGCTGTTTTTT. This encodes CSVWDSRGELFF.

The table lists this clonotype with a count of one. V is TRBV19 and J is TRBJ2-3; D gene ambiguous. Germline CDR1 reads LNHDA; CDR2 reads SQIVND (reference sequence). The CDR3 sequence is 16 residues long. Trimming shortened V by 6 bases and J by 2 bases, and 18 bases separated the two germline ends. In DNA form, the CDR3 reads TGTGCCAGTAGAAGTCTGCGCCAGGTCCTCACAGATACGCAGTATTTT. Translation: CASRSLRQVLTDTQYF. The variable domain in full, completed from reference TRBV19 and TRBJ2-3, reads DGGITQSPKYLFRKEGQNVTLSCEQNLNHDAMYWYRQDPGQGLRLIYYSQIVNDFQKGDIAEGYSVSREKKESFPLTVTSAQKNPTAFYLCASRSLRQVLTDTQYFGPGTRLTVL.

The chain combines TRBV6-5 with TRBJ1-1; 9 bases are shared with TRBD1. J was trimmed by 1 base and V by 2 bases; bases with no gene match: 5. The CDR3 has 16 amino acids. Germline CDR1 and CDR2: MNHEY and SVGAGI. The CDR3 DNA follows: TGTGCCAGCAGTTACCCGGGACAGGGACGGAACACTGAAGCTTTCTTT. It is translated as CASSYPGQGRNTEAFF.

This clonotype was counted ten times or more. The chain links TRBV30 to TRBJ1-4, with TRBD1 matching over 9 bases. Germline V gene lookup returns CDR1 GTSNPN and CDR2 SVGIG (reference sequence). With V trimmed by 2 bases and J by 0 bases, 4 bases remained unmatched. This CDR3 region has 16 residues. CDR3 nucleotides: TGTGCCTGGAGTCGGGACAGGGTTGCAACTAATGAAAAACTGTTTTTT. Translating gives CAWSRDRVATNEKLFF.

V usage is TRBV11-2 and J usage is TRBJ2-6; D remains unclear. Trimming stripped 6 bases from V and 0 bases from J, with 9 bases between. The CDR3 is made up of 15 amino acids. The V gene's germline CDR1 is SGHAT and CDR2 FQNNGV. The CDR3, as DNA: TGTGCCAGCAGTCCACACCCCTCTGGGGCCAACGTCCTGACTTTC. It specifies CASSPHPSGANVLTF.

This clonotype showed up many times. The chain recombines TRBV5-6 with TRBJ1-1, with D uncertain. Between the trimmed V and J ends, which lost 1 base and 2 bases, there was a span of 9 bases. From germline, CDR1 is SGHDT and CDR2 YYEEEE. This CDR3 region has 14 residues. CDR3 amino acids: CASSLFLRNTEAFF. DNA for the CDR3: TGTGCCAGCAGCTTGTTCCTCAGAAACACTGAAGCTTTCTTT.